This T cell receptor (beta chain) was retrieved from a study of T cell changes during pregnancy in multiple sclerosis. The ends were cut back, 5 bases at V and 5 bases at J, with 7 bases in the middle. The length of the CDR3 is 12 residues. Germline CDR1 and CDR2: SNHLY and FYNNEI. Sequencing was performed with immunoSEQ multiplex PCR; in TCRdb, only in-frame clones are kept and a portion is missing. The table shows 20,000 to 25,000 clones, with approximately 92% occurring only once. This clone was observed once. The rearrangement joins TRBV2 to TRBJ1-5; no reliable D call. This material consisted of CD8+ T cells from peripheral blood mononuclear cells, taken in the third trimester of pregnancy. The origin of this receptor is a female donor with multiple sclerosis, enrolled in a pregnancy study. For the CDR3, the DNA is TGTGCCAGCAGTACCCGAGATCAGCCCCAGCATTTT. This encodes CASSTRDQPQHF. The full variable domain, rest sourced from reference TRBV2 and TRBJ1-5, is EPEVTQTPSHQVTQMGQEVILRCVPISNHLYFYWYRQILGQKVEFLVSFYNNEISEKSEIFDDQFSVERPDGSNFTLKIRSTKLEDSAMYFCASSTRDQPQHFGDGTRLSIL.